These 24 T cell receptor beta chains came from one sample sequenced in a study of PD-1 blockade in classical Hodgkin lymphoma. Sequenced by immunoSEQ multiplex PCR; TCRdb stores in-frame clones only, minus some. The sample includes 30,000 to 40,000 clones, about 93% of them seen just once. The time point: cycle 4 day 1 (C4D1), after 5 to 7 weeks of nivolumab. All patients relapsed after autologous stem cell transplantation, and brentuximab vedotin exposure varied. From thawed PBMCs, CD4+ T cells were purified using magnetic negative selection. The specimen comprised CD4+ T cells from blood, sampled before the fourth cycle of nivolumab. All receptors derive from a human donor with classical Hodgkin lymphoma.

CDR3 loop: CASSSQINTEAFF. The CDR3 DNA reads TGTGCCAGCAGCTCCCAAATAAACACTGAAGCTTTCTTT. The chain has TRBV5-4 and TRBJ1-1; D is uncertain. Germline CDR1 reads SGHNT; CDR2 reads YYREEE (reference sequence). Trimming stripped 3 bases from V and 2 bases from J, with 8 bases between. The CDR3 has 13 amino acids.

The chain carries TRBV5-5 and TRBJ2-7, with a weak D call TRBD2 (5 bases). The CDR3 is 15 residues long. Germline V CDR1 and CDR2: SGHKS, YYEKEE (reference sequence). The germline V and J ends were trimmed by 0 bases and 2 bases, with 12 bases remaining between them. The CDR3 sequence: CASSLAAKRTYEQYF. CDR3 DNA: TGTGCCAGCAGCTTGGCGGCAAAGCGGACCTACGAGCAGTACTTC.

The V and J genes are TRBV5-1 and TRBJ2-1, with TRBD2 matching 8 bases. J gave up 6 bases and V 2 bases, and 10 bases lay outside the gene matches. Germline V CDR1 and CDR2: SGHRS, YFSETQ. The CDR3 is 16 amino acids. The DNA for the CDR3 is TGCGCCAGCAGCTTTCGGGGGGGTGTGCTCGGCAATGAGCAGTTCTTC. Translation gives CASSFRGGVLGNEQFF.

The table lists this clone with a few counts. The chain recombines TRBV11-2 with TRBJ2-7; D is uncertain. Trimming took off 2 bases at V and 1 base at J, with 24 bases between the two ends. This CDR3 spans 19 amino acids. Germline V CDR1 and CDR2: SGHAT, FQNNGV. The CDR3 protein is CASSLWQSPRYRRSYEQYF. Here the CDR3 DNA reads TGTGCCAGCAGCTTATGGCAGTCACCGCGATACCGAAGATCCTACGAGCAGTACTTC.

V and J are TRBV5-1 and TRBJ2-5; 7 bases agree with TRBD1. Per the germline V gene, CDR1 is SGHRS and CDR2 is YFSETQ. The length of the CDR3 is 15 residues. The V and J ends lost 4 bases and 5 bases, in that order; junction bases with no gene match: 11. This chain's CDR3 is CASSGGQPARETQYF. CDR3 DNA sequence: TGCGCCAGCAGCGGGGGACAGCCGGCGAGGGAGACCCAGTACTTC.

The rearrangement joins TRBV5-6 to TRBJ1-1; D gene ambiguous. The V gene lost 1 base and the J gene lost 6 bases, with 16 bases spanning the gap. The CDR3 is 15 amino acids. CDR1 and CDR2 (germline): SGHDT, YYEEEE. This chain's CDR3 is CASSLRLGPGAEAFF. In DNA form, the CDR3 reads TGTGCCAGCAGCTTGCGGTTAGGGCCCGGGGCTGAAGCTTTCTTT.

This clone has just one count. The chain has TRBV2 and TRBJ1-3; 9 bases are a match to TRBD1. V lost 6 bases and J lost 2; bases outside the gene matches: 5. Germline loops: CDR1 SNHLY, CDR2 FYNNEI. The CDR3 covers 15 residues. CDR3 region: CASSGTGGPGNTIYF. The CDR3 DNA reads as TGTGCCAGCAGCGGTACAGGGGGCCCTGGAAACACCATATATTTT.

This chain uses TRBV6-1 with TRBJ2-6; no firm D call. V gave up 3 bases and J gave up 0 bases, with 15 bases separating them. CDR1 MNHNS and CDR2 SASEGT come from the germline V gene. This CDR3 contains 18 residues. In DNA form, the CDR3 reads TGTGCCAGCAGTGACAGACCCCCTTCTCGCTCTGGGGCCAACGTCCTGACTTTC. Translated, it gives CASSDRPPSRSGANVLTF.

A single count supports this clone. V and J are TRBV11-2 and TRBJ2-1; TRBD2 aligns across 9 bases. The germline gives CDR1 SGHAT, CDR2 FQNNGV. Unmatched junction bases numbered 6, after V lost 4 bases and J lost 5 bases. CDR3 length: 15 amino acids. For the CDR3, the DNA is TGTGCCAGCAGCTCCAGACTAGCGGCAGACAATGAGCAGTTCTTC. Its translation is CASSSRLAADNEQFF.

The table lists this clone with a count of one. The chain links TRBV28 to TRBJ1-5; tentative D call: TRBD1 (5 bases). Germline-derived CDR1 and CDR2 are MDHEN and SYDVKM. V lost 8 bases and J lost 2, with 10 bases in between. The length of the CDR3 is 13 residues. CDR3: CASSGRGNQPQHF. In DNA form, the CDR3 reads TGTGCCAGCTCCGGCAGGGGCAATCAGCCCCAGCATTTT. Filled out from reference TRBV28 and TRBJ1-5, the complete variable domain reads DVKVTQSSRYLVKRTGEKVFLECVQDMDHENMFWYRQDPGLGLRLIYFSYDVKMKEKGDIPEGYSVSREKKERFSLILESASTNQTSMYLCASSGRGNQPQHFGDGTRLSIL.

This clone was detected only once. The chain is built from TRBV19 and TRBJ1-3; D not resolved. The CDR3 sequence is 17 residues long. V dropped 3 bases and J dropped 1 base, with 16 bases sitting between them. Germline lookup yields CDR1 LNHDA and CDR2 SQIVND (reference sequence). In nucleotides, the CDR3 is TGTGCCAGTAGTATTCATCGCGGCGGGGAATCTGGAAACACCATATATTTT. Amino acid sequence: CASSIHRGGESGNTIYF.

V gene TRBV5-6 combines with J gene TRBJ2-1; 12 bases match TRBD2. The ends lost 2 bases at V and 5 bases at J; junction bases unmatched: 5. Germline V gene sequence: CDR1 SGHDT, CDR2 YYEEEE. The CDR3 sequence is 16 residues long. The CDR3 region is CASSFLAGGFHNEQFF. The CDR3, as DNA: TGTGCCAGCAGCTTTCTAGCGGGAGGGTTTCACAATGAGCAGTTCTTC.

The V gene is TRBV11-2, the J gene TRBJ1-5; D remains unclear. The CDR3 is made up of 15 amino acids. V was clipped by 0 bases and J by 6 bases, with 12 bases between them. Germline V gene sequence: CDR1 SGHAT, CDR2 FQNNGV. CDR3 DNA sequence: TGTGCCAGCAGCTTAGATCCGGGGAGCGGTCAGCCCCAGCATTTT. Translated: CASSLDPGSGQPQHF. The entire variable domain, with the rest obtained from reference TRBV11-2 and TRBJ1-5, is as follows: EAGVAQSPRYKIIEKRQSVAFWCNPISGHATLYWYQQILGQGPKLLIQFQNNGVVDDSQLPKDRFSAERLKGVDSTLKIQPAKLEDSAVYLCASSLDPGSGQPQHFGDGTRLSIL.

The chain uses TRBV19 and TRBJ2-5; D is tentatively TRBD1 or TRBD2 (5 bases each). The CDR3 length is 16 residues. Looked up from germline, CDR1 is LNHDA and CDR2 is SQIVND (reference sequence). The V end lost 6 bases, the J end lost 1 base, and 18 bases lay between the germline ends. DNA for the CDR3: TGTGCCAGTAGCACCAAAGGACCGGGACCCCAAGAGACCCAGTACTTC. This codes for CASSTKGPGPQETQYF.

J is TRBJ2-2 and V is TRBV28; D is unclear. The CDR3 is made up of 13 amino acids. CDR1 is MDHEN and CDR2 is SYDVKM in the germline V gene. V gave up 4 bases and J gave up 4 bases, with 7 bases separating them. The CDR3: CASSSVPTGELFF. DNA for the CDR3: TGTGCCAGCAGTTCCGTCCCCACCGGGGAGCTGTTTTTT.

By proportion, this clone is medium-sized (0.01 to 0.1%). V and J are TRBV15 and TRBJ2-2; D uncertain. Trimming shortened V by 1 base and J by 0 bases, and 6 bases separated the two germline ends. The CDR3 covers 15 residues. Germline CDR1 is LNHNV and CDR2 is YYDKDF (reference sequence). Here the CDR3 DNA reads TGTGCCACCAGCAGAGGGCATTCGAACACCGGGGAGCTGTTTTTT. As protein: CATSRGHSNTGELFF.

This chain joins TRBV6-5 and TRBJ2-7; D not resolved. CDR1 and CDR2 (germline): MNHEY, SVGAGI. V dropped 6 bases and J dropped 6 bases, with 9 bases sitting between them. The CDR3 is made up of 11 amino acids. CDR3 coding DNA: TGTGCCAGCAGCGACCTACGCGAGCAGTACTTC. Its protein product is CASSDLREQYF.

The chain employs TRBV5-1 and TRBJ2-7, with D perhaps matching TRBD1 or TRBD2 (5 bases each). The CDR3 is 15 amino acids. Trimming took off 2 bases at V and 0 bases at J, with 12 bases between the two ends. Looked up from germline, CDR1 is SGHRS and CDR2 is YFSETQ. For the CDR3, the DNA is TGCGCCAGCAGCTTTGGGGGTCCGAGCTCCTACGAGCAGTACTTC. Amino acid sequence: CASSFGGPSSYEQYF.

This clone was recorded once. The chain carries TRBV7-9 and TRBJ2-2, with 8 bases aligning to TRBD2. V was pared by 5 bases and J by 7 bases, with 9 bases of the junction left unmatched. The CDR3 length is 15 residues. CDR1 and CDR2 (germline): SEHNR, FQNEAQ (reference sequence). The CDR3 protein is CASSPWTSTGGELFF. CDR3 DNA sequence: TGTGCCAGCAGCCCTTGGACTAGCACTGGCGGGGAGCTGTTTTTT. Variable domain in full (rest from reference TRBV7-9 and TRBJ2-2): DTGVSQNPRHKITKRGQNVTFRCDPISEHNRLYWYRQTLGQGPEFLTYFQNEAQLEKSRLLSDRFSAERPKGSFSTLEIQRTEQGDSAMYLCASSPWTSTGGELFFGEGSRLTVL.

This chain links TRBV10-3 with TRBJ2-5, with TRBD2 matching 12 bases. Unmatched junction bases numbered 12, after V lost 6 bases and J lost 4 bases. This CDR3 is built from 17 residues. CDR1 and CDR2 (germline): ENHRY, SYGVKD. The CDR3 coding sequence is TGTGCCATCAGCCCCGGACTAGCGGGACTTACTGGAGAGACCCAGTACTTC. Encoded protein: CAISPGLAGLTGETQYF.

V usage is TRBV30 and J usage is TRBJ2-7, with a tentative D call TRBD2 (6 bases). Germline lookup yields CDR1 GTSNPN and CDR2 SVGIG (reference sequence). The CDR3 sequence is 15 residues long. V lost 0 bases to trimming and J lost 2 bases, with 14 bases between them. CDR3 amino acids: CAWSVWASAAYEQYF. DNA for the CDR3: TGTGCCTGGAGTGTGTGGGCTAGCGCAGCCTACGAGCAGTACTTC.

The chain couples TRBV5-1 to TRBJ2-7; 9 bases agree with TRBD1. With V trimmed by 3 bases and J by 0 bases, 10 bases remained unmatched. Germline CDR1 reads SGHRS; CDR2 reads YFSETQ. CDR3 size: 17 residues. CDR3 residues: CASSYPRTGAISYEQYF. Written as DNA, the CDR3 is TGCGCCAGCAGCTACCCACGGACAGGGGCGATCTCCTACGAGCAGTACTTC.

This clone was seen once. The chain uses TRBV19 and TRBJ2-7, with a possible D match to TRBD1 (7 bases). V gave up 3 bases and J gave up 5 bases, with 11 bases separating them. The CDR3 has 13 amino acids. Germline V gene sequence: CDR1 LNHDA, CDR2 SQIVND (reference sequence). CDR3 nucleotides: TGTGCCAGTAGTATCAGGGGGGTCCACGAGCAGTACTTC. It is translated as CASSIRGVHEQYF.

The chain employs TRBV6-5 and TRBJ2-1; 14 positions match TRBD2. Per the germline V gene, CDR1 is MNHEY and CDR2 is SVGAGI. This CDR3 has 16 amino acids. V lost 0 bases to trimming and J lost 6 bases; unmatched junction nucleotides: 1. CDR3 region: CASSYSGTSGSNEQFF. The CDR3 DNA is TGTGCCAGCAGTTACTCTGGGACTAGCGGGAGCAATGAGCAGTTCTTC.